The 28 T cell receptor beta chains reported below all come from one sample, sequenced in a study of glioma-infiltrating T cells. Using RNA template, CDR3s of TCR alpha and beta were amplified with iRepertoire arm-PCR. TCRdb analysed the multiplex PCR reads with MiXCR anew, one entry per CDR3 protein. The sample shows some 160,000 distinct CDR3 sequences, roughly two fifths of them seen only once. The sample comprised glioma tissue, nonneoplastic brain tissue, or PBMCs (not recorded which). The receptors shown here come from a human donor with low-grade glioma or glioblastoma, undergoing nonglioma brain surgery, or in good health (not recorded which).

To note about this clonotype: This may be a read error, as it is one base from a much larger clone. V gene TRBV6-6 combines with J gene TRBJ2-5; D unresolved. Between the trimmed V and J ends, which lost 0 bases and 5 bases, there was a span of 10 bases. In germline, CDR1 is MNHNY, CDR2 SVGAGI (reference sequence). The CDR3 runs to 14 residues. CDR3 loop: CASSYSGPSETQYF. As DNA, the CDR3 is TGTGCCAGCAGTTACTCCGGTCCTAGTGAGACCCAGTACTTC.

This clonotype came up many times. The V gene is TRBV20-1, the J gene TRBJ2-5; TRBD2 matches at 7 bases. The trim removed 0 bases at V and 2 bases at J, leaving 6 bases unmatched. Per the germline V gene, CDR1 is DFQATT and CDR2 is SNEGSKA (reference sequence). This CDR3 contains 15 residues. DNA of the CDR3: TGCAGTGCTAGAGATAGGAGCGGGGTTCAAGAGACCCAGTACTTC. It yields the protein CSARDRSGVQETQYF.

This clonotype was counted between two and nine times. V gene TRBV7-9 combines with J gene TRBJ2-7; possibly TRBD1 for D (5 bases). The CDR3 extends over 15 amino acids. Germline values: CDR1 SEHNR, CDR2 FQNEAQ (reference sequence). Trimming took off 5 bases at V and 0 bases at J, with 14 bases between the two ends. CDR3 loop: CASSGRQSGSYEQYF. The CDR3 nucleotides are TGTGCCAGCAGCGGACGACAGTCGGGCTCCTACGAGCAGTACTTC.

There are many counts of this clonotype. The J gene is TRBJ2-1, the V gene TRBV6-6, with 7 bases identical to TRBD2. From germline, CDR1 is MNHNY and CDR2 SVGAGI (reference sequence). J was trimmed by 5 bases and V by 2 bases; bases with no gene match: 18. The CDR3 totals 19 residues. The CDR3 protein is CASSYPARGGRGSDNEQFF. CDR3 DNA sequence: TGTGCCAGCAGTTACCCGGCGCGGGGCGGGAGAGGGTCGGACAATGAGCAGTTCTTC.

The chain is built from TRBV18 and TRBJ1-5, with TRBD1 matching over 10 bases. CDR3 size: 16 residues. Germline CDR1 reads KGHSH; CDR2 reads LQKENI. J was trimmed by 5 bases and V by 2 bases; bases with no gene match: 6. CDR3 loop: CASSPSRQGADQPQHF. The CDR3 DNA sequence: TGTGCCAGCTCACCATCCAGACAGGGGGCTGATCAGCCCCAGCATTTT.

At least ten counts were recorded for this clonotype. The chain recombines TRBV20-1 with TRBJ1-1; 7 nucleotides match TRBD1. After removal of 6 bases from V and 4 bases from J, the junction contained 26 bases not matched to a gene. Germline lookup yields CDR1 DFQATT and CDR2 SNEGSKA (reference sequence). The CDR3 runs 19 residues. CDR3 amino acids: CSAVPAGFQGVRGGTEAFF. DNA for the CDR3: TGCAGTGCCGTGCCCGCGGGTTTCCAGGGGGTCAGGGGGGGCACTGAAGCTTTCTTT.

V is TRBV6-1 and J is TRBJ1-1, with 7 bases identical to TRBD1. Germline V gene lookup returns CDR1 MNHNS and CDR2 SASEGT. The length of the CDR3 is 15 residues. With 4 bases clipped from V and 5 bases from J, the junction kept 10 bases outside the gene matches. Written as DNA, the CDR3 is TGTGCCAGCAGTGCGTTTGAGGGGGCTGGAACTGAAGCTTTCTTT. This gives the protein CASSAFEGAGTEAFF.

As concerns this clonotype: This clone may be a read error of a much larger clone one base away. The conserved phenylalanine or tryptophan normally closing the CDR3 is absent here, so this likely arose from a read error. V usage is TRBV11-2 and J usage is TRBJ2-3; D unclear. This CDR3 contains 14 residues. V was cut by 2 bases and J by 3 bases, with 9 bases left in between. Germline V gene lookup returns CDR1 SGHAT and CDR2 FQNNGV. CDR3 bases: TGTGCCAGCAGCTTATTTGGGGTAACAGATACGCAGTATCTT. It codes for CASSLFGVTDTQYL.

This chain uses TRBV12-3 or TRBV12-4 with TRBJ1-5, with 8 positions matching TRBD1. Losses at the gene ends were 5 bases for V and 5 bases for J; bases not matched to a gene: 5. There are 14 residues in the CDR3. The CDR3 coding sequence is TGTGCCAGCAGTCGACAGGGGAGTGATCAGCCCCAGCATTTT. It codes for CASSRQGSDQPQHF.

This clonotype occurred a few times. The gene calls are TRBV12-3 or TRBV12-4 and TRBJ1-5; 7 bases are a match to TRBD1. The CDR3 spans 15 residues. The V gene end was trimmed by 4 bases and the J gene end by 9 bases; junction bases not matched to a gene: 12. The DNA for the CDR3 is TGTGCCAGCAGTTCACAGGGGATCGGAATTCGGCCCCAGCATTTT. This translates into CASSSQGIGIRPQHF.

This clonotype turned up a few times. Just one base apart from a much larger clone, this may be a read error. The chain has TRBV28 and TRBJ2-1; D remains ambiguous. The CDR3 length is 12 residues. The germline CDR1 and CDR2 sequences are MDHEN and SYDVKM. CDR3 nucleotide sequence: TGTGCCAGCAGCCTCAGCTACAATGAGCGGTTCTTC. Its protein is CASSLSYNERFF.

Notes on this clonotype: A read error may explain this, as a much larger clone is one base away. V and J are TRBV28 and TRBJ1-1; weak D call: TRBD1 (5 bases). CDR1 is MDHEN, CDR2 SYDVKM, per germline. The CDR3 totals 18 residues. Trimming removed 9 bases at V and 1 base at J, with 27 bases between. CDR3 bases: TGTGCCAGAAGCTCCCTTTTTGGGAATACAGGACAGAACACTGAAGCTTTCTTT. Translation gives CARSSLFGNTGQNTEAFF.

As regards this clonotype: A much larger clone differs by one base, so this may be a read error. The chain combines TRBV20-1 with TRBJ2-7; maybe TRBD2 (6 bases). This CDR3 contains 12 residues. The germline V gene encodes CDR1 DFQATT and CDR2 SNEGSKA (reference sequence). V was shortened by 6 bases and J by 4 bases, with 13 bases between the two germline ends. The CDR3 DNA follows: TGCAGTGCCGGGAGTGCCCGGTACGAGCAGTACTTC. Encoded protein: CSAGSARYEQYF.

The chain is built from TRBV27 and TRBJ1-5; D is unresolved. CDR1 and CDR2 from the germline V gene are MNHEY and SMNVEV (reference sequence). The CDR3 totals 18 residues. V dropped 4 bases and J dropped 7 bases, with 26 bases sitting between them. Written as DNA, the CDR3 is TGTGCCAGCAGTTCCCAAAAGTGGGCGAGGGATCCCGACCAGCCCCAGCATTTT. As protein: CASSSQKWARDPDQPQHF.

This clonotype was picked up a small number of times. The chain combines TRBV19 with TRBJ2-7, with TRBD1 matching over 7 bases. Per germline, CDR1 LNHDA and CDR2 SQIVND (reference sequence). J was trimmed by 2 bases and V by 6 bases; bases with no gene match: 4. This CDR3 has 13 amino acids. Written as DNA, the CDR3 is TGTGCCAGTAGCACGGGACAGACCTACGAGCAGTACTTC. Encoded protein: CASSTGQTYEQYF.

This clonotype has a count of ten or more. The chain employs TRBV12-3 or TRBV12-4 and TRBJ2-1, with D hard to call. The CDR3 contains 12 residues. Trimming left V 3 bases short and J 9 bases short, with 9 bases between. CDR3 amino acids: CASSLPVGEQFF. CDR3 nucleotide sequence: TGTGCCAGCAGTTTGCCAGTCGGTGAGCAGTTCTTC.

In the case of this clonotype: It may be a read error: a sequence one base away is much more abundant. The V and J genes are TRBV27 and TRBJ2-1; no reliable D call. The CDR3 sequence is 14 residues long. The germline CDR1 and CDR2 sequences are MNHEY and SMNVEV (reference sequence). CDR3 sequence (DNA): TGTGCCAGCAGTTTACGGTGGCCCTACAATAAGCAGGTCTTC. Translated: CASSLRWPYNKQVF.

Turning to this clonotype: A much larger clonotype is one base distant, so this may be a read error. The chain has TRBV2 and TRBJ2-5; D call uncertain. Germline loops: CDR1 SNHLY, CDR2 FYNNEI. The CDR3 loop spans 11 amino acids. The ends were cut back, 10 bases at V and 5 bases at J, with 11 bases in the middle. CDR3 loop: CATASWETQYF. Written as DNA, the CDR3 is TGTGCCACCGCGTCGTGGGAGACCCAGTACTTC. The full variable domain, completed using reference TRBV2 and TRBJ2-5, is EPEVTQTPSHQVTQMGQEVILRCVPISNHLYFYWYRQILGQKVEFLVSFYNNEISEKSEIFDDQFSVERPDGSNFTLKIRSTKLEDSAMYFCATASWETQYFGPGTRLLVL.

This clonotype was detected only a few times. The rearrangement joins TRBV4-1 to TRBJ1-5; 7 nucleotides line up with TRBD1. The CDR3 is 16 amino acids. Germline V CDR1 and CDR2: MGHRA, YSYEKL. Trimming took 2 bases from V and 0 from J; bases not matched to a gene: 4. This CDR3 reads CASSQPRQGSNQPQHF. The CDR3 coding sequence is TGCGCCAGCAGCCAACCCCGACAGGGTAGCAATCAGCCCCAGCATTTT.

This clonotype was observed a handful of times. This chain links TRBV6-9 with TRBJ1-6; D is unresolved. Germline CDR1 and CDR2: MNHGY and SVAAGI. With 1 base removed from V and 8 bases from J, the gap between germline ends came to 12 bases. This CDR3 spans 15 amino acids. CDR3 loop: CASSYYPGPDSPLHF. The CDR3 DNA reads TGTGCCAGCAGTTATTACCCAGGTCCAGATTCACCCCTCCACTTT.

This clonotype occurred a few times. This chain joins TRBV2 and TRBJ2-1; the D is unclear. Between the trimmed V and J ends, which lost 7 bases and 5 bases, there was a span of 6 bases. The CDR3 totals 11 residues. The germline V gene encodes CDR1 SNHLY and CDR2 FYNNEI. The CDR3 loop is CASIGNNEQFF. As DNA, the CDR3 is TGTGCCAGCATTGGAAACAATGAGCAGTTCTTC.

This clonotype was seen more than once but under ten times. CDR3 sequence (DNA): TGCGCCAGCAGCTTGGGTCGACAGGATGAGCAGTTCTTC. Translation: CASSLGRQDEQFF. The chain combines TRBV5-1 with TRBJ2-1; maybe TRBD1 (6 bases). CDR1 and CDR2 (germline): SGHRS, YFSETQ. The V end was cut by 0 bases, the J end by 8 bases, with 9 bases between. This CDR3 is built from 13 residues.

Comment on this clonotype: A much bigger clone sits one base away, suggesting this may be a read error. This chain uses TRBV20-1 with TRBJ2-1; 9 nucleotides match TRBD2. There are 15 residues in the CDR3. CDR1 and CDR2 from the germline V gene are DFQATT and SNEGSKA (reference sequence). The chain's CDR3 is CSAPLGTSRYNEQSF. DNA for the CDR3: TGCAGTGCGCCCCTTGGGACTAGCAGATACAATGAGCAGTCCTTC.

This clonotype was counted ten times or more. The chain recombines TRBV29-1 with TRBJ1-1; tentatively, D is TRBD1 (5 bases). In germline, CDR1 is SQVTM, CDR2 ANQGSEA. This CDR3 is 13 amino acids long. The ends were cut back, 2 bases at V and 2 bases at J, with 9 bases in the middle. In DNA, the CDR3 is TGCAGCGTTGAACGCCAGGGAAACACTGAAGCTTTCTTT. Protein sequence: CSVERQGNTEAFF.

This clonotype came up once. As the CDR3 is not closed by the conserved phenylalanine or tryptophan, this likely results from a read error. V usage is TRBV7-8 and J usage is TRBJ2-1, with TRBD2 matching 7 bases. The CDR3 runs to 15 residues. The germline gives CDR1 SGHVS, CDR2 FQNEAQ. The ends lost 1 base at V and 8 bases at J; junction bases unmatched: 8. The CDR3 region is CASSLGGRAIYEQFL. The CDR3 nucleotides read TGTGCCAGCAGCTTAGGAGGGAGGGCCATCTATGAGCAGTTCCTC.

This clonotype was recorded many times. The chain uses TRBV2 and TRBJ1-6; 7 bases line up with TRBD1. CDR3 size: 15 residues. Germline V CDR1 and CDR2: SNHLY, FYNNEI. The V and J ends lost 2 bases and 5 bases, in that order; junction bases with no gene match: 3. The CDR3 nucleotides are TGTGCCAGCAGTGAAAGGACAGGAGATAATTCACCCCTCCACTTT. Translating gives CASSERTGDNSPLHF.

This rearrangement joins TRBV9 to TRBJ2-3, with TRBD2 matching 9 bases. Per the germline V gene, CDR1 is SGDLS and CDR2 is YYNGEE. The CDR3 length is 15 residues. V gave up 6 bases and J gave up 0 bases; unmatched junction bases: 5. CDR3 sequence reads: CASNRLAESTDTQYF. DNA for the CDR3: TGTGCCAGCAACCGACTAGCGGAAAGCACAGATACGCAGTATTTT.

As regards this clonotype: A much larger clone is a single base away; this may be a read error. The chain carries TRBV25-1 and TRBJ2-7; no definite D call. V was trimmed by 7 bases and J by 4 bases, leaving 8 bases between them. This CDR3 is 11 amino acids long. Germline CDR1 reads MGHDK; CDR2 reads SYGVNS. The CDR3 sequence: CASNRWYEQYF. The CDR3 DNA is TGTGCCAGCAACCGGTGGTACGAGCAGTACTTC.